The 10 T cell receptor beta chains below were found in one sample sequenced in a study of shared clonotypes between healthy human individuals. CD8 cells regarded as naive lacked CD45RO, were positively chosen for CCR7, and omitted terminally differentiated effector memory CD45RA+ cells. TCRdb keeps only in-frame clones here, not all; method: immunoSEQ multiplex PCR. The data contain around 2,000,000 clones, over 85% of them singletons. Sequenced: naive CD8+ T cells sorted from blood. The receptors derive from a young man in good health.

This chain connects TRBV10-2 to TRBJ2-1, with 7 bases aligning to TRBD1. Losses at the gene ends were 0 bases for V and 2 bases for J; bases not matched to a gene: 4. The CDR3 is 16 residues long. Germline V lookup: CDR1 WSHSY, CDR2 SAAADI. The CDR3 region is CASSESRQGPYNEQFF. In DNA form, the CDR3 reads TGCGCCAGCAGTGAGTCACGACAGGGTCCCTACAATGAGCAGTTCTTC.

The rearrangement joins TRBV7-9 to TRBJ2-5, with a possible D match to TRBD2 (6 bases). Trimming cost V 4 bases and J 3 bases, with 9 bases left between them. Germline V gene data show CDR1 as SEHNR and CDR2 as FQNEAQ (reference sequence). CDR3 length: 13 residues. Written as DNA, the CDR3 is TGTGCCAGCAGCTCCGGACTAAAAGAGACCCAGTACTTC. This gives the protein CASSSGLKETQYF.

This chain uses TRBV6-1 with TRBJ1-5, with TRBD1 identical over 10 bases. This CDR3 contains 15 residues. The V gene end was trimmed by 2 bases and the J gene end by 7 bases; junction bases not matched to a gene: 5. Germline CDR1 is MNHNS and CDR2 is SASEGT. DNA of the CDR3: TGTGCCAGCAGTGAAATTAGGACAGGGGGACAGCCCCAGCATTTT. Translated: CASSEIRTGGQPQHF.

The gene calls are TRBV12-5 and TRBJ2-4; D gene ambiguous. There are 13 residues in the CDR3. Germline values: CDR1 LGHNT, CDR2 FRNRAP. V lost 3 bases and J 6 bases, leaving 9 bases between the germline ends. This CDR3 reads CASGFDLGNIQYF. CDR3 coding DNA: TGTGCTAGTGGTTTTGACCTCGGAAACATTCAGTACTTC.

The chain has TRBV27 and TRBJ2-1; D remains unclear. Trimming left V 1 base short and J 3 bases short, with 7 bases between. The length of the CDR3 is 14 residues. The germline V gene encodes CDR1 MNHEY and CDR2 SMNVEV (reference sequence). The CDR3 DNA sequence: TGTGCCAGCAGTTTATTGGCCAACTACAATGAGCAGTTCTTC. It translates to CASSLLANYNEQFF.

The V call is TRBV13, the J call TRBJ2-4; no clear D gene. Germline values: CDR1 PRHDT, CDR2 FYEKMQ (reference sequence). The CDR3 is 13 residues long. Trimming pared 8 bases from V and 7 bases from J, leaving 15 bases between. In DNA, the CDR3 is TGTGCCAGCGGGATCTTGGGAATCAACATTCAGTACTTC. Translated: CASGILGINIQYF. Drawing the rest from reference TRBV13 and TRBJ2-4, the complete variable domain is AAGVIQSPRHLIKEKRETATLKCYPIPRHDTVYWYQQGPGQDPQFLISFYEKMQSDKGSIPDRFSAQQFSDYHSELNMSSLELGDSALYFCASGILGINIQYFGAGTRLSVL.

For this clone: Within the sample, other DNA sequences also encode this same CDR3. V is TRBV7-6 and J is TRBJ2-1; 7 positions match TRBD1. CDR1 and CDR2 from the germline V gene are SGHVS and FNYEAQ. This CDR3 contains 13 residues. Unmatched junction bases numbered 1, after V lost 5 bases and J lost 3 bases. The chain's CDR3 is CASSRTGYNEQFF. The DNA for the CDR3 is TGTGCCAGCAGCCGGACAGGCTACAATGAGCAGTTCTTC.

The gene calls are TRBV6-1 and TRBJ2-7, with 7 bases matching TRBD1. Germline V gene data show CDR1 as MNHNS and CDR2 as SASEGT. The CDR3 is made up of 15 amino acids. Losses at the gene ends were 7 bases for V and 5 bases for J; bases not matched to a gene: 14. This CDR3 reads CASIPEGATWNEQYF. In DNA form, the CDR3 reads TGTGCCAGCATCCCCGAGGGGGCGACGTGGAACGAGCAGTACTTC.

The V gene is TRBV9, the J gene TRBJ1-2; no definite D call. CDR3 size: 12 residues. V was trimmed by 1 base and J by 8 bases, leaving 9 bases between them. Germline V gene data show CDR1 as SGDLS and CDR2 as YYNGEE. In DNA form, the CDR3 reads TGTGCCAGCAGCGTAAACTCTATGGGCTACACCTTC. Amino acid sequence: CASSVNSMGYTF.

The CDR3 reads CASSLSVGQEAFF. The CDR3 DNA is TGTGCCAGCAGTTTATCGGTGGGACAGGAAGCTTTCTTT. The gene calls are TRBV27 and TRBJ1-1; TRBD1 matches at 7 bases. Per germline, CDR1 MNHEY and CDR2 SMNVEV (reference sequence). The CDR3 spans 13 residues. V lost 0 bases, J lost 8 bases, and 3 bases stayed unmatched.